A single sample gave rise to the 19 T cell receptor beta chains below, sequenced in a study of blood T cell repertoires in COVID-19. Sequencing used immunoSEQ multiplex PCR; TCRdb keeps in-frame clones, though not all of them. This sample yields about 170,000 clones, of which approximately 90% are seen a single time; approximately 2.1% belongs to the top ten. The sequencing input was peripheral blood. Receptors originate from a middle-aged man who had recovered from COVID-19.

J is TRBJ2-5 and V is TRBV24-1; the match to TRBD2 covers 7 bases. V gave up 10 bases and J gave up 3 bases; unmatched junction bases: 16. This CDR3 has 16 amino acids. Germline-derived CDR1 and CDR2 are KGHDR and SFDVKD. CDR3 nucleotide sequence: TGTGCCACACCCGATGGGGGAGGGAGGAATAAAGAGACCCAGTACTTC. This sequence encodes CATPDGGGRNKETQYF.

The chain employs TRBV27 and TRBJ2-7; 7 bases fit TRBD1. Germline V gives CDR1 MNHEY, CDR2 SMNVEV (reference sequence). The CDR3 has 12 amino acids. The V gene end was trimmed by 10 bases and the J gene end by 0 bases; junction bases not matched to a gene: 3. The CDR3 bases are TGTGCCACCGGACAGGCCTCCTACGAGCAGTACTTC. It translates to CATGQASYEQYF.

V is TRBV18 and J is TRBJ2-2; D may be TRBD2 (6 bases). Germline loops: CDR1 KGHSH, CDR2 LQKENI. Trimming pared 1 base from V and 6 bases from J, leaving 6 bases between. The CDR3 contains 13 residues. CDR3 bases: TGTGCCAGCTCACCACGGGAGGCCGGGGAGCTGTTTTTT. This encodes CASSPREAGELFF. The full variable domain, its missing parts supplied by reference TRBV18 and TRBJ2-2, is NAGVMQNPRHLVRRRGQEARLRCSPMKGHSHVYWYRQLPEEGLKFMVYLQKENIIDESGMPKERFSAEFPKEGPSILRIQQVVRGDSAAYFCASSPREAGELFFGEGSRLTVL.

CDR3 region: CASSYGFSYEQYF. DNA for the CDR3: TGTGCCAGCAGTTACGGCTTTTCTTACGAGCAGTACTTC. The chain is built from TRBV6-2 or TRBV6-3 and TRBJ2-7; no clear D. Trimming pared 2 bases from V and 4 bases from J, leaving 9 bases between. The length of the CDR3 is 13 residues. From germline, CDR1 is MNHEY and CDR2 SVGEGT.

This rearrangement joins TRBV6-5 to TRBJ2-1; 8 bases are shared with TRBD2. The CDR3 is 14 residues long. V shed 2 bases, J shed 8 bases, and the junction held 5 bases outside the gene matches. The germline gives CDR1 MNHEY, CDR2 SVGAGI. CDR3 bases: TGTGCCAGCAGTTACCTTCCTAGCGGGTATGAGCAGTTCTTC. Encoded protein: CASSYLPSGYEQFF.

This clone was seen only a few times. This sequence joins TRBV5-4 and TRBJ2-7; 12 bases map to TRBD1. There are 14 residues in the CDR3. The V and J ends lost 4 bases and 6 bases, in that order; junction bases with no gene match: 5. Germline assignment: CDR1 SGHNT and CDR2 YYREEE (reference sequence). The CDR3 here is CASSRDRGLFEQYF. The CDR3 nucleotides read TGTGCCAGCAGCCGGGACAGGGGGCTCTTCGAGCAGTACTTC.

The rearrangement joins TRBV11-3 to TRBJ1-1; 7 positions match TRBD1. The trim removed 5 bases at V and 0 bases at J, leaving 3 bases unmatched. CDR1 is SGHNT, CDR2 YENEEA, per germline. CDR3 size: 14 residues. Here the CDR3 reads CASSRDSVNTEAFF. In nucleotides, the CDR3 is TGTGCCAGCAGCCGGGACAGTGTGAACACTGAAGCTTTCTTT.

CDR3 loop: CASSHDIRYEQYF. The CDR3, as DNA: TGTGCCAGCAGTCACGACATACGCTACGAGCAGTACTTC. The rearrangement joins TRBV27 to TRBJ2-7, with no clear D. V was shortened by 5 bases and J by 3 bases, with 11 bases between the two germline ends. This CDR3 has 13 amino acids. Looked up from germline, CDR1 is MNHEY and CDR2 is SMNVEV (reference sequence).

The chain is built from TRBV14 and TRBJ2-7; 7 bases are shared with TRBD1. With V trimmed by 4 bases and J by 4 bases, 10 bases remained unmatched. Germline-derived CDR1 and CDR2 are SGHDN and FVKESK. The CDR3 is made up of 15 amino acids. This CDR3 reads CASSRDRVERYEQYF. The CDR3 DNA sequence: TGTGCCAGCAGCCGAGACAGGGTGGAGAGGTACGAGCAGTACTTC.

The table lists this clone with a count of one. This chain links TRBV7-2 with TRBJ2-3, with a tentative D call TRBD2 (6 bases). The CDR3 has 13 amino acids. Germline-derived CDR1 and CDR2 are SGHTA and FQGNSA. Trimming pared 4 bases from V and 9 bases from J, leaving 14 bases between. Here the CDR3 DNA reads TGTGCCAGCAGCTCGGAGGGGTTTCGGACGCAGTATTTT. Encoded protein: CASSSEGFRTQYF. The complete variable domain, with remaining parts taken from reference TRBV7-2 and TRBJ2-3, reads GAGVSQSPSNKVTEKGKDVELRCDPISGHTALYWYRQSLGQGLEFLIYFQGNSAPDKSGLPSDRFSAERTGGSVSTLTIQRTQQEDSAVYLCASSSEGFRTQYFGPGTRLTVL.

This chain uses TRBV19 with TRBJ2-1, with 10 nucleotides matching TRBD2. This CDR3 comprises 16 residues. V was clipped by 5 bases and J by 3 bases; unmatched bases: 7. In germline, CDR1 is LNHDA, CDR2 SQIVND (reference sequence). For the CDR3, the DNA is TGTGCCAGTAGTTCTAGCGGGAGAGGGGTCTACAATGAGCAGTTCTTC. This sequence encodes CASSSSGRGVYNEQFF.

The chain joins TRBV27 to TRBJ1-5; 8 nucleotides line up with TRBD1. V lost 4 bases and J lost 2; bases outside the gene matches: 4. Germline loops: CDR1 MNHEY, CDR2 SMNVEV (reference sequence). This CDR3 has 15 amino acids. As DNA, the CDR3 is TGTGCCAGCAGTTCTCAGGACAGGGGCAATCAGCCCCAGCATTTT. This sequence encodes CASSSQDRGNQPQHF.

This chain uses TRBV28 with TRBJ1-5, with D perhaps TRBD1 (5 bases). The CDR3 is 14 amino acids. Germline values: CDR1 MDHEN, CDR2 SYDVKM. The CDR3 coding sequence is TGTGCGATTGGGCGACAGAGTAGCAATCAGCCCCAGCATTTT. Its protein is CAIGRQSSNQPQHF.

This chain connects TRBV10-2 to TRBJ2-7; 7 bases line up with TRBD2. The CDR3 sequence is 16 residues long. The ends lost 6 bases at V and 1 base at J; junction bases unmatched: 12. The germline V gene has CDR1 WSHSY and CDR2 SAAADI. In DNA, the CDR3 is TGCGCCAGCAGGAAATCCGGGGGAGGGAATTCCTACGAGCAGTACTTC. This encodes CASRKSGGGNSYEQYF.

The chain links TRBV5-1 to TRBJ1-6, with D perhaps TRBD1 (6 bases). Trimming pared 1 base from V and 4 bases from J, leaving 9 bases between. This CDR3 region has 15 residues. Germline V gene data show CDR1 as SGHRS and CDR2 as YFSETQ. The CDR3: CASSLQGQYNSPLHF. CDR3 in DNA: TGCGCCAGCAGCTTGCAGGGGCAGTATAATTCACCCCTCCACTTT. Looking up the rest from reference TRBV5-1 and TRBJ1-6 gives the full variable domain: KAGVTQTPRYLIKTRGQQVTLSCSPISGHRSVSWYQQTPGQGLQFLFEYFSETQRNKGNFPGRFSGRQFSNSRSEMNVSTLELGDSALYLCASSLQGQYNSPLHFGNGTRLTVT.

This chain links TRBV7-2 with TRBJ2-1, with 13 bases fitting TRBD2. Germline V gene data show CDR1 as SGHTA and CDR2 as FQGNSA. This CDR3 contains 17 residues. V shed 0 bases, J shed 5 bases, and the junction held 4 bases outside the gene matches. In nucleotides, the CDR3 is TGTGCCAGCAGCTTAGCTACTAGCGGGAGGGTCAACAATGAGCAGTTCTTC. Translated: CASSLATSGRVNNEQFF.

This chain joins TRBV7-3 and TRBJ1-1; D is unresolved. The V end was cut by 1 base, the J end by 5 bases, with 11 bases between. This CDR3 spans 14 amino acids. Germline V gene lookup returns CDR1 SGHTA and CDR2 FQGTGA. CDR3 sequence (DNA): TGTGCCAGCAGCTTAAGTGGGGAGTTGACTGAAGCTTTCTTT. Translation gives CASSLSGELTEAFF.

Only one count was recorded for this clone. The chain has TRBV7-3 and TRBJ1-2, with no clear D. V was trimmed by 4 bases and J by 2 bases, leaving 8 bases between them. The CDR3 is 13 residues long. Germline CDR1 and CDR2: SGHTA and FQGTGA. Written as DNA, the CDR3 is TGTGCCAGCAGCTCAGACACAAACTATGGCTACACCTTC. This sequence encodes CASSSDTNYGYTF.

The rearrangement uses TRBV19 and TRBJ2-2; a possible D gene is TRBD1 (5 bases). The germline V and J ends were trimmed by 7 bases and 1 base, with 13 bases remaining between them. The CDR3 has 15 residues. The germline V gene encodes CDR1 LNHDA and CDR2 SQIVND (reference sequence). The CDR3 region has the DNA TGTGCCAGTATGAGGTGGGGCGGGAACACCGGGGAGCTGTTTTTT. This translates into CASMRWGGNTGELFF. Full variable domain (remainder filled in from reference TRBV19 and TRBJ2-2): DGGITQSPKYLFRKEGQNVTLSCEQNLNHDAMYWYRQDPGQGLRLIYYSQIVNDFQKGDIAEGYSVSREKKESFPLTVTSAQKNPTAFYLCASMRWGGNTGELFFGEGSRLTVL.